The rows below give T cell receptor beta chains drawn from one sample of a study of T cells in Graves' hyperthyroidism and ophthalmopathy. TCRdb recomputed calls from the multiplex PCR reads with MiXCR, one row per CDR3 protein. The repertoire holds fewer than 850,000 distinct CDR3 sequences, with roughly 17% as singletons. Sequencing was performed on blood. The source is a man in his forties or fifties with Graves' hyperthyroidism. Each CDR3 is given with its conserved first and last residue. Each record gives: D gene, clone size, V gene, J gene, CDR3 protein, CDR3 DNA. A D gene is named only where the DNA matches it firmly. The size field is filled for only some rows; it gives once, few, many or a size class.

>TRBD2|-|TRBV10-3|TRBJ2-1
CAISGSGTSGREASYNEQFF
TGTGCCATCAGTGGATCCGGGACTAGCGGGAGGGAAGCCTCCTACAATGAGCAGTTCTTC
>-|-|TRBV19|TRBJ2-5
CPSSVTGQETQYF
TGTCCCAGTAGTGTGACAGGCCAAGAGACCCAGTACTTC
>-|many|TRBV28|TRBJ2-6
CASSSTASSGANVLTF
TGTGCCAGCAGTTCTACGGCGAGTTCTGGGGCCAACGTCCTGACTTTC
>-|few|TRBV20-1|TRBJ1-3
CSARERLFSGNTIYF
TGCAGTGCTAGAGAACGCCTATTCTCTGGAAACACCATATATTTT
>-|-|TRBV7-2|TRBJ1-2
CASSLAQRDSRGYTF
TGTGCCAGCAGCTTAGCGCAGCGAGACTCGCGTGGCTACACCTTC
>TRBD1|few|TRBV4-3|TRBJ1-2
CASSQFRGPNYGGYTF
TGCGCCAGCAGCCAATTCAGGGGGCCTAACTATGGCGGCTACACCTTC
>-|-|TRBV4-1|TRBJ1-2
CASSHGSIQNYGYTF
TGCGCCAGCAGCCACGGCTCCATACAGAACTATGGCTACACCTTC
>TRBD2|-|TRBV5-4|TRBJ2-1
CASSERLAADNEQFF
TGTGCCAGCAGTGAGAGACTAGCGGCTGACAATGAGCAGTTCTTC
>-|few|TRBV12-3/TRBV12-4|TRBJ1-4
CASSFSDPENEKLFF
TGTGCCAGCAGTTTTAGTGATCCCGAAAATGAAAAACTGTTTTTT
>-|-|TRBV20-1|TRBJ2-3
CSARDGSSHTDTQYF
TGCAGTGCTAGAGATGGGTCTAGCCACACAGATACGCAGTATTTT
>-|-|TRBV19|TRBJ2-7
CASSPQRSYEQYF
TGTGCCAGTAGTCCTCAGAGAAGCTACGAGCAGTACTTC
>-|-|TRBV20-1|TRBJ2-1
CSARVGLPSSYNEQFF
TGCAGTGCTAGAGTAGGCCTACCCAGCTCCTACAATGAGCAGTTCTTC
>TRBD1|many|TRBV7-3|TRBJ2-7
CASSRGQGTHEQYF
TGTGCCAGCAGCCGGGGACAGGGTACCCACGAGCAGTACTTC
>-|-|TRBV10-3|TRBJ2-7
CAIKTSVRDDSYEQYF
TGTGCCATCAAGACCTCCGTTCGGGACGACTCCTACGAGCAGTACTTC
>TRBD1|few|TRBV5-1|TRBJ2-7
CASSLPGTGGMREQYF
TGCGCCAGCAGCTTGCCAGGGACAGGGGGGATGAGGGAGCAGTACTTC
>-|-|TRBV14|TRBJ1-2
CASSQARGNGYTF
TGTGCCAGCAGCCAAGCTAGGGGAAATGGCTACACCTTC
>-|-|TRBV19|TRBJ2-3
CAGSQWGRTDTQYF
TGTGCCGGTAGTCAATGGGGACGCACAGATACGCAGTATTTT
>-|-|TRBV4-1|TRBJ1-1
CASSQGLVRNTEAFF
TGCGCCAGCAGCCAAGGGCTAGTCAGAAACACTGAAGCTTTCTTT
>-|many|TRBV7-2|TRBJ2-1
CASSLYDGIYNEQFF
TGTGCCAGCAGCTTATACGACGGAATCTACAATGAGCAGTTCTTC
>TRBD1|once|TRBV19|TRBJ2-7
CATRQGARYEQYF
TGTGCCACCAGACAGGGGGCGCGGTACGAGCAGTACTTC